This T cell receptor (beta chain) was found in a study of blood T cell repertoires in COVID-19. CDR1 is MDHEN and CDR2 is SYDVKM in the germline V gene. The CDR3 runs 12 residues. With V trimmed by 4 bases and J by 5 bases, 0 bases remained unmatched. Produced via immunoSEQ multiplex PCR; TCRdb's table is partial and in-frame only. The table includes approximately 210,000 clones, 82% detected once. What the recovered Cohort 3 donors had was two negative PCRs, clearance, or symptom resolution. V and J are TRBV28 and TRBJ1-2; 8 bases align to TRBD1. The receptor was isolated from a woman in her sixties or seventies who had recovered from COVID-19. The sequenced material came from PBMCs or T cells enriched from blood (not recorded which). The CDR3 DNA reads TGTGCCAGCAGTTACAGGGGGTATGGCTACACCTTC. Translated: CASSYRGYGYTF.